This passage covers 32 T cell receptor beta chains from one sample sequenced in a study of PD-L1 blockade in urothelial cancer. Method: immunoSEQ multiplex PCR; TCRdb's copy keeps in-frame clones and lacks some. The sample yields around 19,000 clones, about four fifths seen once. Time point meaning: peripheral blood 6 weeks after treatment start. Sequencing was performed on PBMCs, taken around atezolizumab (anti-PD-L1) treatment. Source of these receptors: a man in his forties or fifties with urothelial cancer.

The CDR3 here is CASSLSGQLYDTEAFF. CDR3 nucleotide sequence: TGTGCCAGCAGCTTAAGCGGCCAGCTTTATGACACTGAAGCTTTCTTT. J is TRBJ1-1 and V is TRBV11-2; D is uncertain. The CDR3 loop spans 16 amino acids. Germline V gene data show CDR1 as SGHAT and CDR2 as FQNNGV. The V end was cut by 2 bases, the J end by 3 bases, with 16 bases between.

The chain employs TRBV11-3 and TRBJ2-2; TRBD1 might be the D (6 bases). The V end was cut by 6 bases, the J end by 6 bases, with 11 bases between. The CDR3 is 13 residues long. The germline gives CDR1 SGHNT, CDR2 YENEEA. CDR3 amino acids: CASRDSQAGELFF. CDR3 sequence (DNA): TGTGCCAGCAGGGACAGCCAGGCCGGGGAGCTGTTTTTT.

V is TRBV6-1 and J is TRBJ1-5, with 7 positions matching TRBD1. The germline V gene encodes CDR1 MNHNS and CDR2 SASEGT. The CDR3 runs to 16 residues. J gave up 7 bases and V 2 bases, and 11 bases lay outside the gene matches. The CDR3 DNA reads as TGTGCCAGCAGTGAAAGAGGGCGGCAGGGGGTGCAGCCCCAGCATTTT. It specifies CASSERGRQGVQPQHF.

CDR3 DNA sequence: TGTGCCAGCAGCCTCGGGACAGACGAAGCTTTCTTT. This codes for CASSLGTDEAFF. This rearrangement joins TRBV28 to TRBJ1-1, with 7 nucleotides matching TRBD1. The CDR3 is made up of 12 amino acids. Germline CDR1 reads MDHEN; CDR2 reads SYDVKM. J was trimmed by 8 bases and V by 6 bases; bases with no gene match: 6. The full variable domain, completed using reference TRBV28 and TRBJ1-1, is DVKVTQSSRYLVKRTGEKVFLECVQDMDHENMFWYRQDPGLGLRLIYFSYDVKMKEKGDIPEGYSVSREKKERFSLILESASTNQTSMYLCASSLGTDEAFFGQGTRLTVV.

This chain uses TRBV29-1 with TRBJ2-5, with a tentative D call TRBD2 (5 bases). From germline, CDR1 is SQVTM and CDR2 ANQGSEA. The CDR3 runs 12 residues. V was clipped by 4 bases and J by 4 bases, with 10 bases between them. In DNA, the CDR3 is TGCAGCGTTGCGGGGTCCGGAGAGACCCAGTACTTC. It is translated as CSVAGSGETQYF.

V gene TRBV19 combines with J gene TRBJ1-1; D gene unclear. Deletions cut 8 bases from V and 7 bases from J, with 23 bases between. This CDR3 spans 15 amino acids. From germline, CDR1 is LNHDA and CDR2 SQIVND (reference sequence). CDR3 coding DNA: TGTGCCAGTCTCCCATTTGGGGTTGGGAGGAGTGAAGCTTTCTTT. As protein: CASLPFGVGRSEAFF. The full variable domain, its missing parts supplied by reference TRBV19 and TRBJ1-1, is DGGITQSPKYLFRKEGQNVTLSCEQNLNHDAMYWYRQDPGQGLRLIYYSQIVNDFQKGDIAEGYSVSREKKESFPLTVTSAQKNPTAFYLCASLPFGVGRSEAFFGQGTRLTVV.

This clone is labeled medium-sized (0.01 to 0.1%). V usage is TRBV15 and J usage is TRBJ1-6; 8 bases are a match to TRBD1. CDR1 is LNHNV, CDR2 YYDKDF, per germline (reference sequence). The V segment lost 3 bases and the J segment 11 bases; nucleotides outside the gene matches: 6. The length of the CDR3 is 14 residues. The CDR3 spells CATSSRTGSTPLHF. CDR3 nucleotide sequence: TGTGCCACCAGCAGTAGGACAGGGAGTACACCCCTCCACTTT.

The chain joins TRBV2 to TRBJ2-1, with D possibly TRBD1 on 6 matching bases. Germline CDR1 SNHLY, CDR2 FYNNEI. There are 16 residues in the CDR3. Deletions cut 1 base from V and 0 bases from J, with 10 bases between. CDR3 in amino acids: CASSEVTGSSYNEQFF. In DNA, the CDR3 is TGTGCCAGCAGTGAAGTTACAGGGAGCTCCTACAATGAGCAGTTCTTC. The whole variable domain, remainder taken from reference TRBV2 and TRBJ2-1, is EPEVTQTPSHQVTQMGQEVILRCVPISNHLYFYWYRQILGQKVEFLVSFYNNEISEKSEIFDDQFSVERPDGSNFTLKIRSTKLEDSAMYFCASSEVTGSSYNEQFFGPGTRLTVL.

V usage is TRBV6-1 and J usage is TRBJ1-4; possibly TRBD1 for D (6 bases). CDR3 length: 14 amino acids. V lost 6 bases, J lost 8 bases, and 16 bases lay in between. Germline V gene data show CDR1 as MNHNS and CDR2 as SASEGT. This CDR3 is CASSARGRSEKLFF. CDR3 nucleotides: TGTGCCAGCAGCGCCAGGGGCCGGTCGGAAAAACTGTTTTTT.

This clone was picked up one time. The rearrangement uses TRBV29-1 and TRBJ1-6, with D perhaps matching TRBD1 (5 bases). The germline gives CDR1 SQVTM, CDR2 ANQGSEA. This CDR3 contains 13 residues. With 7 bases removed from V and 3 bases from J, the gap between germline ends came to 10 bases. The chain's CDR3 is CSAVTDYNSPLHF. The CDR3 DNA reads as TGCAGCGCCGTGACAGACTATAATTCACCCCTCCACTTT.

The chain's CDR3 is CASSPGRGGTPLHF. The CDR3 region has the DNA TGTGCCAGCAGCCCTGGGAGGGGGGGCACACCCCTCCACTTT. The chain employs TRBV28 and TRBJ1-6; tentatively, D is TRBD1 (6 bases). V gave up 6 bases and J gave up 11 bases, with 17 bases separating them. The germline V gene has CDR1 MDHEN and CDR2 SYDVKM. The CDR3 has 14 amino acids.

The V gene is TRBV27, the J gene TRBJ2-7, with TRBD1 matching 8 bases. Losses at the gene ends were 2 bases for V and 6 bases for J; bases not matched to a gene: 3. The CDR3 has 13 amino acids. The germline CDR1 and CDR2 sequences are MNHEY and SMNVEV (reference sequence). The CDR3 DNA follows: TGTGCCAGCAGTTTAGGACAGGGCACCGAGCAGTACGTC. This gives the protein CASSLGQGTEQYV.

The V and J genes are TRBV5-1 and TRBJ2-5; 11 bases match TRBD2. This CDR3 has 18 amino acids. Per germline, CDR1 SGHRS and CDR2 YFSETQ. J lost 5 bases, V lost 0 bases, and 12 bases had no gene match. DNA for the CDR3: TGCGCCAGCAGCTTGGTTGGTAGCGGGAGGGCCAATCCCGAGACCCAGTACTTC. As protein: CASSLVGSGRANPETQYF.

This chain uses TRBV6-4 with TRBJ2-7; 7 positions agree with TRBD1. This CDR3 contains 13 residues. The V segment lost 10 bases and the J segment 4 bases; nucleotides outside the gene matches: 10. The germline V gene has CDR1 MRHNA and CDR2 SNTAGT. The CDR3 loop is CAILPPGQYEQYV. DNA for the CDR3: TGTGCCATCCTCCCTCCGGGACAGTACGAGCAGTACGTC.

This chain joins TRBV9 and TRBJ2-3, with D tentatively TRBD2 (5 bases). The CDR3 length is 15 residues. Germline loops: CDR1 SGDLS, CDR2 YYNGEE. Trimming pared 4 bases from V and 6 bases from J, leaving 18 bases between. CDR3 in amino acids: CASSPYWVREDTQYF. CDR3 bases: TGTGCCAGCAGCCCTTATTGGGTTAGGGAGGATACGCAGTATTTT.

The chain uses TRBV5-4 and TRBJ1-2; D remains ambiguous. The CDR3 length is 15 residues. CDR1 and CDR2 (germline): SGHNT, YYREEE (reference sequence). V lost 2 bases and J lost 7, with 18 bases in between. The CDR3 coding sequence is TGTGCCAGCAGCTTCGGAGGGTTGGTATTAGGTGGCTACACCTTC. The encoded protein is CASSFGGLVLGGYTF.

The chain couples TRBV19 to TRBJ1-1; TRBD1 matches 11 bases. With 1 base clipped from V and 1 base from J, the junction kept 5 bases outside the gene matches. CDR3 size: 17 residues. CDR1 and CDR2 from the germline V gene are LNHDA and SQIVND (reference sequence). The CDR3 coding sequence is TGTGCCAGTAGTATAGGAGGACAGGGGGCTCCGAACACTGAAGCTTTCTTT. Protein: CASSIGGQGAPNTEAFF.

This clone appeared a few times. The chain links TRBV6-5 to TRBJ2-1; TRBD1 might be the D (5 bases). Germline CDR1 is MNHEY and CDR2 is SVGAGI. CDR3 length: 11 residues. The V end was cut by 7 bases, the J end by 6 bases, with 7 bases between. The DNA of the CDR3 is TGTGCCAGCACCGACAGCAATGAGCAGTTCTTC. Its translation: CASTDSNEQFF.

The V and J genes are TRBV5-1 and TRBJ2-1, with 8 bases that match TRBD1. Germline V gene data show CDR1 as SGHRS and CDR2 as YFSETQ. The CDR3 spans 15 residues. The ends lost 1 base at V and 6 bases at J; junction bases unmatched: 6. CDR3 in amino acids: CASSLQSGGANEQFF. The CDR3 DNA is TGCGCCAGCAGCTTGCAGTCAGGGGGCGCCAATGAGCAGTTCTTC.

The chain combines TRBV5-1 with TRBJ2-3; TRBD1 matches at 8 bases. With 5 bases clipped from V and 0 bases from J, the junction kept 5 bases outside the gene matches. Germline-derived CDR1 and CDR2 are SGHRS and YFSETQ. The CDR3 contains 15 residues. CDR3 in DNA: TGCGCCAGCAGTGGACAGGGACGTAGCACAGATACGCAGTATTTT. Its protein is CASSGQGRSTDTQYF. The full variable domain, its missing parts supplied by reference TRBV5-1 and TRBJ2-3, is KAGVTQTPRYLIKTRGQQVTLSCSPISGHRSVSWYQQTPGQGLQFLFEYFSETQRNKGNFPGRFSGRQFSNSRSEMNVSTLELGDSALYLCASSGQGRSTDTQYFGPGTRLTVL.

This clone was recorded a few times. The germline gene is not matched at one end of the junction; a read error may be the cause. This CDR3 reads CASSIRQEMIF. CDR3 DNA sequence: TGTGCCAGCAGCATAAGACAGGAAATGATTTTC. This chain links TRBV9 with TRBJ1-2, with D perhaps TRBD1 (6 bases). CDR1 and CDR2 from the germline V gene are SGDLS and YYNGEE. This CDR3 region has 11 residues.

This rearrangement joins TRBV12-5 to TRBJ2-7; weak D call: TRBD2 (7 bases). The CDR3 is made up of 13 amino acids. V was pared by 3 bases and J by 4 bases, with 10 bases between. The germline V gene encodes CDR1 LGHNT and CDR2 FRNRAP. The CDR3 DNA reads as TGTGCTAGTGGTTTTCGGGGGGCTTACGAGCAGTACGTC. Its protein product is CASGFRGAYEQYV.

The chain links TRBV27 to TRBJ2-2; possible D gene TRBD1, 5 bases. CDR1 MNHEY and CDR2 SMNVEV come from the germline V gene (reference sequence). With 2 bases removed from V and 4 bases from J, the gap between germline ends came to 8 bases. The CDR3 has 14 residues. CDR3 DNA: TGTGCCAGCAGTTTACAGGGATCCACCGGGGAGCTGTTTTTT. Amino acid sequence: CASSLQGSTGELFF.

This chain connects TRBV19 to TRBJ1-1; TRBD1 matches 7 bases. CDR1 and CDR2 from the germline V gene are LNHDA and SQIVND (reference sequence). The ends lost 10 bases at V and 1 base at J; junction bases unmatched: 6. The CDR3 covers 13 residues. DNA for the CDR3: TGTGCCACCAACAGGGGTTGGAACACTGAAGCTTTCTTT. It codes for CATNRGWNTEAFF.

This chain uses TRBV29-1 with TRBJ2-3, with TRBD2 matching 7 bases. The J segment lost 5 bases and the V segment lost 4 bases, leaving 6 bases of the junction unmatched. CDR3 size: 13 residues. Germline V gene lookup returns CDR1 SQVTM and CDR2 ANQGSEA. The CDR3 DNA reads as TGCAGCGTTGGGCGGCGGGAGCGAGATACGCAGTATTTT. Protein: CSVGRRERDTQYF.

The rearrangement joins TRBV4-2 to TRBJ2-7, with 10 bases that match TRBD2. CDR3 length: 16 residues. From germline, CDR1 is LGHNA and CDR2 YNFKEQ. With 3 bases clipped from V and 1 base from J, the junction kept 6 bases outside the gene matches. As DNA, the CDR3 is TGTGCCAGCAGCCAGCCAGCGGGAGGGGGATCCTACGAGCAGTACTTC. This translates into CASSQPAGGGSYEQYF.

The rearrangement links TRBV6-1 to TRBJ2-1, with 7 bases lining up with TRBD2. The CDR3 consists of 19 residues. The V gene end was trimmed by 2 bases and the J gene end by 3 bases; junction bases not matched to a gene: 16. The germline gives CDR1 MNHNS, CDR2 SASEGT. CDR3 DNA: TGTGCCAGCAGTGAACCGGGGGTTCGGGCTAGCGGACTCTACAATGAGCAGTTCTTC. It specifies CASSEPGVRASGLYNEQFF.

The V call is TRBV9, the J call TRBJ2-7, with 9 bases aligning to TRBD1. This CDR3 is 16 amino acids long. Looked up from germline, CDR1 is SGDLS and CDR2 is YYNGEE. After removal of 0 bases from V and 3 bases from J, the junction contained 7 bases not matched to a gene. This chain's CDR3 is CASSVGGTGSLYEQYF. The CDR3 region has the DNA TGTGCCAGCAGCGTAGGCGGGACAGGGTCCCTCTACGAGCAGTACTTC. Using reference TRBV9 and TRBJ2-7 for the parts outside the CDR3, the full variable domain is DSGVTQTPKHLITATGQRVTLRCSPRSGDLSVYWYQQSLDQGLQFLIQYYNGEERAKGNILERFSAQQFPDLHSELNLSSLELGDSALYFCASSVGGTGSLYEQYFGPGTRLTVT.

This chain uses TRBV6-5 with TRBJ1-1, with a weak D call TRBD1 (5 bases). Germline V gives CDR1 MNHEY, CDR2 SVGAGI. The CDR3 has 15 amino acids. Trimming cost V 6 bases and J 3 bases, with 17 bases left between them. CDR3 DNA sequence: TGTGCCAGCAGAGGGGCCCCAGGAGGGCACACTGAAGCTTTCTTT. Amino acids: CASRGAPGGHTEAFF.

The chain employs TRBV5-4 and TRBJ1-1, with TRBD1 as a possible D gene (5 bases). The CDR3 consists of 12 residues. Germline V CDR1 and CDR2: SGHNT, YYREEE (reference sequence). V dropped 4 bases and J dropped 8 bases, with 12 bases sitting between them. The CDR3 sequence is CASSKPGAEAFF. The CDR3 DNA reads TGTGCCAGCAGCAAGCCTGGGGCGGAAGCTTTCTTT.

This rearrangement joins TRBV5-1 to TRBJ1-1; 10 nucleotides agree with TRBD1. With V trimmed by 0 bases and J by 2 bases, 7 bases remained unmatched. In germline, CDR1 is SGHRS, CDR2 YFSETQ. CDR3 length: 17 amino acids. This CDR3 reads CASSLGQGARVNTEAFF. The CDR3 nucleotides read TGCGCCAGCAGCTTGGGACAGGGGGCAAGGGTAAACACTGAAGCTTTCTTT.

The chain recombines TRBV9 with TRBJ1-2; 9 bases fit TRBD1. The CDR3 runs 15 residues. Unmatched junction bases numbered 8, after V lost 0 bases and J lost 8 bases. Germline-derived CDR1 and CDR2 are SGDLS and YYNGEE. CDR3 DNA sequence: TGTGCCAGCAGCGTAGCGGGACAGGGCGGCGGAGGCTACACCTTC. It is translated as CASSVAGQGGGGYTF.